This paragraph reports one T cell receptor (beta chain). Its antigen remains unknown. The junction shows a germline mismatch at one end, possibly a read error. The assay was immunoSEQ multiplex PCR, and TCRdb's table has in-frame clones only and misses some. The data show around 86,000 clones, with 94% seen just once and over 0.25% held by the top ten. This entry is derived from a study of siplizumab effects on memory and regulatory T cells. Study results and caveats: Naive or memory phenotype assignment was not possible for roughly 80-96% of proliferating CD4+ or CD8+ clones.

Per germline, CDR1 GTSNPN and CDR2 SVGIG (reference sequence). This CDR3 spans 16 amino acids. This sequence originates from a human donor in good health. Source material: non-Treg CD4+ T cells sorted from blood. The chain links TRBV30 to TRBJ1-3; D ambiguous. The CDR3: CAWSAPPRGSGSTIYF. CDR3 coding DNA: TGTGCCTGGAGTGCGCCCCCCCGGGGATCCGGAAGCACCATATATTTT.